The T cell receptor (beta chain) described here comes from a study of CD8 T cells in ankylosing spondylitis. Overall study results and limits: Blood from ankylosing spondylitis patients appeared to carry a characteristic roughly 8-variant TCR beta motif. Earlier literature documents some of the motif variants in reactive arthritis synovial fluid and blood. Significant enrichment of disease-linked clones was reported in matched ankylosing spondylitis synovial fluid.

The CDR3 loop spans 12 amino acids. Trimming stripped 4 bases from V and 11 bases from J, with 14 bases between. The germline V gene encodes CDR1 MGHDK and CDR2 SYGVNS. One entry per CDR3 protein results from TCRdb running MiXCR on the 5' RACE reads. The repertoire holds 250,000 to 350,000 distinct CDR3 sequences, with 20% as singletons. Turning to this clonotype: Antigen: not known.

Specimen: blood, either unsorted or a sorted T cell fraction (not recorded which). The sequence came from a male donor with ankylosing spondylitis or in good health (not recorded which). The rearrangement joins TRBV25-1 to TRBJ1-1; maybe TRBD1 (6 bases). The CDR3 here is CASSGQDGVAFF. CDR3 coding DNA: TGTGCCAGCAGTGGACAGGACGGGGTGGCTTTCTTT.